This TCR beta chain is drawn from a study of blood T cell repertoires in COVID-19. Study background: Collection of acute and convalescent COVID-19 samples took place in the United States, Italy and Spain. PBMCs, B-cell-depleted T cells, or T cells were the source of the cDNA or gDNA that made up the material.

Profiled with immunoSEQ multiplex PCR; TCRdb holds only in-frame clones, not every one. The sample has 350,000 to 400,000 clones; 80% to 90% are singletons. Trimming cost V 4 bases and J 4 bases; bases outside gene matches: 12. Germline V lookup: CDR1 LGHDT, CDR2 YNNKEL (reference sequence). This CDR3 contains 16 residues. The source is a man younger than 35 who had recovered from COVID-19. The sequencing sample was made of PBMCs or T cells enriched from blood (not recorded which). The rearrangement links TRBV3-1 (or the pseudogene TRBV3-2) to TRBJ2-5; 7 nucleotides match TRBD2. The CDR3, as DNA: TGTGCCAGCAGCCGGGTGGGGGGGAAGAGCGGAGAGACCCAGTACTTC. Translating gives CASSRVGGKSGETQYF.